This T cell receptor (beta chain) comes out of a study of cytomegalovirus exposure and HLA in healthy donors. In regard to this clone: What it recognizes is unknown.

TCRdb keeps only in-frame clones here, not all; method: immunoSEQ multiplex PCR. The data hold tens of thousands of clones, with more than 90% observed a single time. The donors were part of the 120-subject validation cohort, which stood apart from the approximately 670-subject first cohort. Looked up from germline, CDR1 is MGHRA and CDR2 is YSYEKL. Trimming cost V 2 bases and J 3 bases; bases outside gene matches: 0. The CDR3 consists of 13 residues. Study observations and caveats: As was reported, the classifier diagnosed cytomegalovirus status with high specificity and sensitivity. One later analysis, an examination of the roughly 110 validation repertoires, found that first-cohort TCR clusters tended to co-occur in them. The authors listed 150 to 200 TCR beta chains as cytomegalovirus-associated.

The chain joins TRBV4-1 to TRBJ2-5; 7 bases fit TRBD1. Sample: PBMCs. This TCR was recovered from a man between 18 and 29 years old in good health and CMV-seronegative. CDR3 sequence reads: CASSQQGEETQYF. The CDR3 region has the DNA TGCGCCAGCAGCCAACAGGGGGAAGAGACCCAGTACTTC.